This is a list of T cell receptor beta chains from one sample in a study of cytomegalovirus exposure and HLA in healthy donors. Data came from immunoSEQ multiplex PCR; TCRdb stores just in-frame clones and leaves some out. Found here are over 150,000 clones, 70% to 80% of them singletons; the top ten hold 1.5%. Input material: PBMCs. The source is a girl aged 5-17 years in good health and CMV-seropositive. The CDR3 runs from the conserved cysteine through the conserved F or W. Each record gives: CDR3 DNA, CDR3 protein, CDR3 length, J gene, V gene, clone size, D gene. A D gene is named only where the DNA matches it firmly. Expanded clones get a size class; other rows say once, few or many, or leave the size out.

CDR3 DNA: TGCGCCAGCAGCTTGCGGGGATGGGGCACTGAAGCTTTCTTT; CDR3 protein: CASSLRGWGTEAFF; CDR3 length: 14; J gene: TRBJ1-1; V gene: TRBV5-1; clone size: few; D gene: NA
CDR3 DNA: TGTGCCAGCAGCCCGCTCGGGGGAAACACAGATACGCAGTATTTT; CDR3 protein: CASSPLGGNTDTQYF; CDR3 length: 15; J gene: TRBJ2-3; V gene: TRBV11-2; clone size: NA; D gene: NA
CDR3 DNA: TGTGCCAGCCGGGCCAGGGGATCGAGCACCGGGGAGCTGTTTTTT; CDR3 protein: CASRARGSSTGELFF; CDR3 length: 15; J gene: TRBJ2-2; V gene: TRBV2; clone size: NA; D gene: NA
CDR3 DNA: TGTGCCAGCAGCTTGTTGGGGGGCACTGAAGCTTTCTTT; CDR3 protein: CASSLLGGTEAFF; CDR3 length: 13; J gene: TRBJ1-1; V gene: TRBV5-4; clone size: once; D gene: NA
CDR3 DNA: TGTGCCAGCAGAGGACAGGGGGTGTTCTATGGCTACACCTTC; CDR3 protein: CASRGQGVFYGYTF; CDR3 length: 14; J gene: TRBJ1-2; V gene: TRBV27; clone size: NA; D gene: TRBD1
CDR3 DNA: TGTGCCAGCGCAGGTAGCGGGGTGAGCACAGATACGCAGTATTTT; CDR3 protein: CASAGSGVSTDTQYF; CDR3 length: 15; J gene: TRBJ2-3; V gene: TRBV6-1; clone size: NA; D gene: TRBD2
CDR3 DNA: TGCAGCGGCTTAGGACTAGCGGGGGGAACAGATACGCAGTATTTT; CDR3 protein: CSGLGLAGGTDTQYF; CDR3 length: 15; J gene: TRBJ2-3; V gene: TRBV29-1; clone size: NA; D gene: TRBD2
CDR3 DNA: TGTGCCTGGACGGACAGGGGGCTGGTTCGGGAAGAGACCCAGTACTTC; CDR3 protein: CAWTDRGLVREETQYF; CDR3 length: 16; J gene: TRBJ2-5; V gene: TRBV30; clone size: NA; D gene: TRBD1
CDR3 DNA: TGTGCCAGCGGGGGTAGCGGGCTTGGGGGGCCCCAGTACTTC; CDR3 protein: CASGGSGLGGPQYF; CDR3 length: 14; J gene: TRBJ2-5; V gene: TRBV7-2; clone size: NA; D gene: NA
CDR3 DNA: TGTGCCAGCAGCCCCTCTGCGGGGGGGGGATTCACCGGGGAGCTGTTTTTT; CDR3 protein: CASSPSAGGGFTGELFF; CDR3 length: 17; J gene: TRBJ2-2; V gene: TRBV9; clone size: NA; D gene: TRBD2
CDR3 DNA: TGTGCCAGCAGCAAGGGGGACAGGGTAGATTTTAGCAATCAGCCCCAGCATTTT; CDR3 protein: CASSKGDRVDFSNQPQHF; CDR3 length: 18; J gene: TRBJ1-5; V gene: TRBV5-6; clone size: few; D gene: TRBD1
CDR3 DNA: TGTGCCAGCAGCTTGTACCATCTGAAGACTAGCGGGGGGGAGGGTACGCAGTATTTT; CDR3 protein: CASSLYHLKTSGGEGTQYF; CDR3 length: 19; J gene: TRBJ2-3; V gene: TRBV5-4; clone size: NA; D gene: TRBD2
CDR3 DNA: TGTGCCAGCAGCCCGCTGGACAGGGCCACTGAAGCTTTCTTT; CDR3 protein: CASSPLDRATEAFF; CDR3 length: 14; J gene: TRBJ1-1; V gene: TRBV11-2; clone size: NA; D gene: TRBD1
CDR3 DNA: TGTGCCAGCAGCTTGCAGGGCGTCTATGGCTACACCTTC; CDR3 protein: CASSLQGVYGYTF; CDR3 length: 13; J gene: TRBJ1-2; V gene: TRBV5-4; clone size: NA; D gene: NA
CDR3 DNA: TGTGCCAGCAGCTTGTCCGGGGGGGCGGGAGATACGCAGTATTTT; CDR3 protein: CASSLSGGAGDTQYF; CDR3 length: 15; J gene: TRBJ2-3; V gene: TRBV5-6; clone size: NA; D gene: TRBD2
CDR3 DNA: TGTGCCAGCAGCTCCCAGGGTGACGGCAATCAGCCCCAGCATTTT; CDR3 protein: CASSSQGDGNQPQHF; CDR3 length: 15; J gene: TRBJ1-5; V gene: TRBV7-9; clone size: NA; D gene: NA
CDR3 DNA: TGTGCCAGTAGTATTGAAGTCGGGGGAAATGCCGAGCAGTACTTC; CDR3 protein: CASSIEVGGNAEQYF; CDR3 length: 15; J gene: TRBJ2-7; V gene: TRBV19; clone size: NA; D gene: NA
CDR3 DNA: TGCGCCAGCAGCCAAGATCTCGGGAGCTCCTATAATTCACCCCTCCACTTT; CDR3 protein: CASSQDLGSSYNSPLHF; CDR3 length: 17; J gene: TRBJ1-6; V gene: TRBV4-1; clone size: NA; D gene: NA
CDR3 DNA: TGCAGCGTGGGTACAGGGGCGTCCTACGAGCAGTACTTC; CDR3 protein: CSVGTGASYEQYF; CDR3 length: 13; J gene: TRBJ2-7; V gene: TRBV29-1; clone size: NA; D gene: TRBD1
CDR3 DNA: TGTGCCAGCAGCGGAAAGCTGCTCACCGGGGAGCTGTTTTTT; CDR3 protein: CASSGKLLTGELFF; CDR3 length: 14; J gene: TRBJ2-2; V gene: TRBV9; clone size: NA; D gene: NA
CDR3 DNA: TGTGCCAGCAGCCCCGGAGGGAGAGTGCCCCGTTGGGAGACCCAGTACTTC; CDR3 protein: CASSPGGRVPRWETQYF; CDR3 length: 17; J gene: TRBJ2-5; V gene: TRBV14; clone size: NA; D gene: NA
CDR3 DNA: TGTGCCAGCAGCTTAAAGGGGGGGGAATACAATGAGCAGTTCTTC; CDR3 protein: CASSLKGGEYNEQFF; CDR3 length: 15; J gene: TRBJ2-1; V gene: TRBV13; clone size: NA; D gene: NA
CDR3 DNA: TGCGCCAGCAGCTATAGCGGGCAGCCGATAGAGTATTTT; CDR3 protein: CASSYSGQPIEYF; CDR3 length: 13; J gene: TRBJ2-3; V gene: TRBV5-1; clone size: NA; D gene: TRBD2
CDR3 DNA: TGCGCCAGCAGCCCTCCGGGACAGGGTAATTCACCCCTCCACTTT; CDR3 protein: CASSPPGQGNSPLHF; CDR3 length: 15; J gene: TRBJ1-6; V gene: TRBV4-1; clone size: NA; D gene: TRBD1
CDR3 DNA: TGCGCCAGCAGCCAAGAGGGGCGGCCCGGGGAGCTGTTTTTT; CDR3 protein: CASSQEGRPGELFF; CDR3 length: 14; J gene: TRBJ2-2; V gene: TRBV4-1; clone size: NA; D gene: NA
CDR3 DNA: TGTGCCAGCAGCTTAATGGGACTAGCGACGACCCAGTACTTC; CDR3 protein: CASSLMGLATTQYF; CDR3 length: 14; J gene: TRBJ2-5; V gene: TRBV7-2; clone size: NA; D gene: TRBD2
CDR3 DNA: TGTGCCAGCGACGGGGGGAAAGCCACCTACGCTGAGCAGTTCTTC; CDR3 protein: CASDGGKATYAEQFF; CDR3 length: 15; J gene: TRBJ2-1; V gene: TRBV6-1; clone size: NA; D gene: TRBD2
CDR3 DNA: TGTGCCAGCAGTGTAGGCGGGGGGGCTTTGGAGACCCAGTACTTC; CDR3 protein: CASSVGGGALETQYF; CDR3 length: 15; J gene: TRBJ2-5; V gene: TRBV6-1; clone size: NA; D gene: TRBD2
CDR3 DNA: TGCGCCAGCAGCCAAGTGGACAGCTACAATGGCTACACCTTC; CDR3 protein: CASSQVDSYNGYTF; CDR3 length: 14; J gene: TRBJ1-2; V gene: TRBV4-3; clone size: NA; D gene: NA
CDR3 DNA: TGTGCCAGCAGCTCCTTCAGGGGGCCTTCATTTAGTTACACCTTC; CDR3 protein: CASSSFRGPSFSYTF; CDR3 length: 15; J gene: TRBJ1-2; V gene: TRBV7-9; clone size: NA; D gene: TRBD1
CDR3 DNA: TGTGCCAGCAGTGAACAGGTCAATTCACCCCTCCACTTT; CDR3 protein: CASSEQVNSPLHF; CDR3 length: 13; J gene: TRBJ1-6; V gene: TRBV2; clone size: few; D gene: NA
CDR3 DNA: TGTGCCAGCAGCCAAGTATTAGGGGGGGACAATGAGCAGTTCTTC; CDR3 protein: CASSQVLGGDNEQFF; CDR3 length: 15; J gene: TRBJ2-1; V gene: TRBV14; clone size: NA; D gene: NA
CDR3 DNA: TGTGCCAGCAGTTCCCAGGGACAGGGGGCTTCCGGCTACACCTTC; CDR3 protein: CASSSQGQGASGYTF; CDR3 length: 15; J gene: TRBJ1-2; V gene: TRBV6-6; clone size: NA; D gene: TRBD1
CDR3 DNA: TGTGCCAGCAGCTTGGGGGACACGGGGACCTACGAGCAGTACTTC; CDR3 protein: CASSLGDTGTYEQYF; CDR3 length: 15; J gene: TRBJ2-7; V gene: TRBV11-2; clone size: NA; D gene: NA
CDR3 DNA: TGTGCCAGCAGTGACTGGCGGGACACTGAAGCTTTCTTT; CDR3 protein: CASSDWRDTEAFF; CDR3 length: 13; J gene: TRBJ1-1; V gene: TRBV2; clone size: NA; D gene: NA
CDR3 DNA: TGCGCCAGCAGCCAAGATCGGGGTACGCAGTATTTT; CDR3 protein: CASSQDRGTQYF; CDR3 length: 12; J gene: TRBJ2-3; V gene: TRBV4-3; clone size: NA; D gene: NA
CDR3 DNA: TGCGCCAGCAGCTTACCGACAGGTCTCACAGATACGCAGTATTTT; CDR3 protein: CASSLPTGLTDTQYF; CDR3 length: 15; J gene: TRBJ2-3; V gene: TRBV5-1; clone size: few; D gene: NA
CDR3 DNA: TGTGCCAGCAGCCGAGACAGGGGTCGCGGATTGAGGAAGGACACTGAAGCTTTCTTT; CDR3 protein: CASSRDRGRGLRKDTEAFF; CDR3 length: 19; J gene: TRBJ1-1; V gene: TRBV5-6; clone size: NA; D gene: TRBD1
CDR3 DNA: TGTGCCAGCAGTTCCTACAGGGGAGGAGGGAACACTGAAGCTTTCTTT; CDR3 protein: CASSSYRGGGNTEAFF; CDR3 length: 16; J gene: TRBJ1-1; V gene: TRBV28; clone size: NA; D gene: TRBD1
CDR3 DNA: TGTGCTAGTGGGGGAGGGCTTCGGGGGGAGACCCAGTACTTC; CDR3 protein: CASGGGLRGETQYF; CDR3 length: 14; J gene: TRBJ2-5; V gene: TRBV12-5; clone size: NA; D gene: TRBD2
CDR3 DNA: TGCGCCAGCAGCTTGGGCAGCGGGGGGGAGGTTAGTGAGCAGTTCTTC; CDR3 protein: CASSLGSGGEVSEQFF; CDR3 length: 16; J gene: TRBJ2-1; V gene: TRBV5-1; clone size: once; D gene: TRBD2
CDR3 DNA: TGTGCTAGTGCTCGGGACAGGAGCAACCTCTACGAGCAGTACTTC; CDR3 protein: CASARDRSNLYEQYF; CDR3 length: 15; J gene: TRBJ2-7; V gene: TRBV12-5; clone size: NA; D gene: TRBD1